This T cell receptor (beta chain) was sequenced in a study of blood T cell repertoires in COVID-19. This table comes from immunoSEQ multiplex PCR, and its TCRdb copy is limited to in-frame clones, with some not included. The sample shows a few hundred thousand clones, approximately 92% of them seen only once. Germline CDR1 is SGHRS and CDR2 is YFSETQ. The CDR3 is 13 residues long. V shed 4 bases and J shed 5 bases, with 12 bases lying between them. The sequence was collected from a man aged 30 to 45 who had recovered from COVID-19. Sequenced input: PBMCs or T cells enriched from blood (not recorded which). This chain joins TRBV5-1 and TRBJ2-5, with D possibly matching TRBD1 (6 bases). CDR3 region: CASSHTGLETQYF. CDR3 nucleotide sequence: TGCGCCAGCAGCCACACAGGGTTGGAGACCCAGTACTTC.